This is a list of T cell receptor beta chains from one sample in a study of blood T cell repertoires in COVID-19. Data came from immunoSEQ multiplex PCR; TCRdb stores just in-frame clones and leaves some out. Seen here are 150,000 to 200,000 clones, 65% to 85% observed once, and the top ten hold 6%. Sequenced input: PBMCs or T cells enriched from blood (not recorded which). These receptor sequences come from a middle-aged man who had recovered from COVID-19. CDR3s include the opening cysteine and the closing phenylalanine or tryptophan. Each record gives: clone size, V gene, J gene, D gene, CDR3 DNA, CDR3 protein. A D gene is named only where the DNA matches it firmly. Rows give clone size only sometimes, using once, few, many, or a class for an expanded clone.

abundance: once; v_gene: TRBV27; j_gene: TRBJ1-4; d_gene: TRBD1; CDR3nt: TGTGCCAGCGTCGGGACAGGGGATGGGGGTGAAAAACTGTTTTTT; CDR3aa: CASVGTGDGGEKLFF
abundance: -; v_gene: TRBV28; j_gene: TRBJ2-2; d_gene: -; CDR3nt: TGTGCCAGCAGCTCCGGGACAAAAAACGGGGAGCTGTTTTTT; CDR3aa: CASSSGTKNGELFF
abundance: -; v_gene: TRBV7-3; j_gene: TRBJ2-4; d_gene: TRBD1; CDR3nt: TGTGCCAGCAGCTTAACTCCGACAGGGAACAAAAACATTCAGTACTTC; CDR3aa: CASSLTPTGNKNIQYF
abundance: -; v_gene: TRBV12-5; j_gene: TRBJ1-4; d_gene: TRBD1; CDR3nt: TGTGCTAGTGGTTTCCTACAGGGGTGGGGAACTAATGAAAAACTGTTTTTT; CDR3aa: CASGFLQGWGTNEKLFF
abundance: -; v_gene: TRBV7-9; j_gene: TRBJ2-5; d_gene: -; CDR3nt: TGTGCCAGCAGCTTCGGGGGAGCCCGGGGGACCCAGTACTTC; CDR3aa: CASSFGGARGTQYF
abundance: -; v_gene: TRBV30; j_gene: TRBJ2-2; d_gene: -; CDR3nt: TGTGCCTGGAGTGTACGCATTTGGGCAGGGGCATCCCCCGGGGAGCTGTTTTTT; CDR3aa: CAWSVRIWAGASPGELFF
abundance: -; v_gene: TRBV4-1; j_gene: TRBJ1-5; d_gene: -; CDR3nt: TGCGCCAGCAGCCAAGAACTCGATAGCAATCAGCCCCAGCATTTT; CDR3aa: CASSQELDSNQPQHF
abundance: -; v_gene: TRBV11-2; j_gene: TRBJ2-3; d_gene: TRBD2; CDR3nt: TGTGCCAGCAGCTTACGCGGCGGGGGGGCGATCGATACGCAGTATTTT; CDR3aa: CASSLRGGGAIDTQYF
abundance: -; v_gene: TRBV15; j_gene: TRBJ1-1; d_gene: -; CDR3nt: TGTGCCACCAGCAGGACCCGGGGGATGAACACTGAAGCTTTCTTT; CDR3aa: CATSRTRGMNTEAFF
abundance: -; v_gene: TRBV6-5; j_gene: TRBJ2-2; d_gene: -; CDR3nt: TGTGCCAGCAGTTACCAAGGACAGATCGCCGGGGAGCTGTTTTTT; CDR3aa: CASSYQGQIAGELFF
abundance: -; v_gene: TRBV10-3; j_gene: TRBJ2-3; d_gene: -; CDR3nt: TGTGCCATCACAGGGGATGGTGGAGATACGCAGTATTTT; CDR3aa: CAITGDGGDTQYF
abundance: few; v_gene: TRBV9; j_gene: TRBJ2-3; d_gene: TRBD2; CDR3nt: TGTGCCAGCAGCGCCGGGACTAGCGGGGGGCGTGGGGTCGGAGATACGCAGTATTTT; CDR3aa: CASSAGTSGGRGVGDTQYF
abundance: -; v_gene: TRBV19; j_gene: TRBJ2-5; d_gene: -; CDR3nt: TGTGCCAGCAGGGGATTTGAACAAGAGACCCAGTACTTC; CDR3aa: CASRGFEQETQYF
abundance: -; v_gene: TRBV2; j_gene: TRBJ2-4; d_gene: -; CDR3nt: TGTGCCAGCAGACCCCTCTGGGGGACTCGAGGCCTTCAGTACTTC; CDR3aa: CASRPLWGTRGLQYF
abundance: few; v_gene: TRBV27; j_gene: TRBJ1-6; d_gene: TRBD1; CDR3nt: TGTGCCAGCAGTTTCCGGGACAGGGGGCATAATTCACCCCTCCACTTT; CDR3aa: CASSFRDRGHNSPLHF
abundance: -; v_gene: TRBV4-1; j_gene: TRBJ2-1; d_gene: TRBD2; CDR3nt: TGCGCCAGCAGCCAAGAAGGGGGACTAGCGGTTAATGAGCAGTTCTTC; CDR3aa: CASSQEGGLAVNEQFF
abundance: few; v_gene: TRBV5-6; j_gene: TRBJ1-2; d_gene: TRBD1; CDR3nt: TGTGCCAGCAGGAATACAGGGGTACACGGCTACACCTTC; CDR3aa: CASRNTGVHGYTF
abundance: -; v_gene: TRBV10-3; j_gene: TRBJ2-2; d_gene: TRBD1; CDR3nt: TGTGCCATCAGCTCAACACCGGGACAGGGACACACCGGGGAGCTGTTTTTT; CDR3aa: CAISSTPGQGHTGELFF
abundance: once; v_gene: TRBV5-4; j_gene: TRBJ2-1; d_gene: TRBD2; CDR3nt: TGTGCCAGCAGCCAGGGGACTAGCGGGAGCTACAATGAGCAGTTCTTC; CDR3aa: CASSQGTSGSYNEQFF
abundance: -; v_gene: TRBV1; j_gene: TRBJ2-1; d_gene: -; CDR3nt: TGCACCAGCAGCGACAGGGCCAATGAGCAGTTCTTC; CDR3aa: CTSSDRANEQFF
abundance: -; v_gene: TRBV11-2; j_gene: TRBJ1-2; d_gene: -; CDR3nt: TGTGCCAGCAGCTTGGACAGCGGCTACACCTTC; CDR3aa: CASSLDSGYTF
abundance: -; v_gene: TRBV5-1; j_gene: TRBJ2-3; d_gene: -; CDR3nt: TGCGCCAGCAGCTCAACCGCGGGGTCAGATACGCAGTATTTT; CDR3aa: CASSSTAGSDTQYF
abundance: -; v_gene: TRBV5-1; j_gene: TRBJ1-1; d_gene: -; CDR3nt: TGCGCCAGCAGCCCTAATCCCGGTCAGACAGCCGAAGCTTTCTTT; CDR3aa: CASSPNPGQTAEAFF
abundance: -; v_gene: TRBV30; j_gene: TRBJ1-5; d_gene: -; CDR3nt: TGTGCCTGGAGTGTTTCAGCGGATCAGCCCCAGCATTTT; CDR3aa: CAWSVSADQPQHF
abundance: -; v_gene: TRBV27; j_gene: TRBJ1-1; d_gene: TRBD1; CDR3nt: TGTGCCAGCAGTTTCGGGACAGCTCAGGTGAACACTGAAGCTTTCTTT; CDR3aa: CASSFGTAQVNTEAFF
abundance: -; v_gene: TRBV6-5; j_gene: TRBJ1-5; d_gene: -; CDR3nt: TGTGCCAGCGGCAGGGAAGGACAGCCCCAGCATTTT; CDR3aa: CASGREGQPQHF
abundance: -; v_gene: TRBV7-2; j_gene: TRBJ2-7; d_gene: TRBD2; CDR3nt: TGTGCCAGCAGCTTGGGCGGACTAGCGTTAATCGAGCAGTACTTC; CDR3aa: CASSLGGLALIEQYF
abundance: -; v_gene: TRBV6-5; j_gene: TRBJ2-2; d_gene: TRBD2; CDR3nt: TGTGCCAGCAGTCGACTAGCGGGAGGTCCCGGGGAGCTGTTTTTT; CDR3aa: CASSRLAGGPGELFF
abundance: -; v_gene: TRBV7-3; j_gene: TRBJ2-1; d_gene: TRBD1; CDR3nt: TGTGCCAGCAGCTTGGGACAGGGTTTTAGTGAGCAGTTCTTC; CDR3aa: CASSLGQGFSEQFF
abundance: once; v_gene: TRBV4-2; j_gene: TRBJ2-1; d_gene: TRBD2; CDR3nt: TGTGCCAGCAGCCAGTCTAGCGGGGGGGAGCAGTTCTTC; CDR3aa: CASSQSSGGEQFF
abundance: -; v_gene: TRBV30; j_gene: TRBJ1-2; d_gene: -; CDR3nt: TGTGCCTGGAGTGAGAACTCCTGGGGCTACACCTTC; CDR3aa: CAWSENSWGYTF
abundance: -; v_gene: TRBV6-5; j_gene: TRBJ2-5; d_gene: TRBD2; CDR3nt: TGTGCCAGCAGTTACCTAGCGGGGGGTCAAGAGACCCAGTACTTC; CDR3aa: CASSYLAGGQETQYF
abundance: -; v_gene: TRBV5-4; j_gene: TRBJ1-1; d_gene: -; CDR3nt: TGTGCCAGCAGCTTGGATAGCGGGGGCACTGAAGCTTTCTTT; CDR3aa: CASSLDSGGTEAFF
abundance: -; v_gene: TRBV11-2; j_gene: TRBJ2-5; d_gene: -; CDR3nt: TGTGCCAGCAGCCGACCCAGGGTGCCAGAGACCCAGTACTTC; CDR3aa: CASSRPRVPETQYF
abundance: few; v_gene: TRBV6-5; j_gene: TRBJ2-5; d_gene: -; CDR3nt: TGTGCCAGCAGGTACGGAGGGGTGACCCAAGAGACCCAGTACTTC; CDR3aa: CASRYGGVTQETQYF
abundance: -; v_gene: TRBV5-1; j_gene: TRBJ1-6; d_gene: -; CDR3nt: TGCGCCAGCAGCTTGGGGCAGGGGATCTATAATTCACCCCTCCACTTT; CDR3aa: CASSLGQGIYNSPLHF
abundance: -; v_gene: TRBV2; j_gene: TRBJ1-1; d_gene: TRBD1; CDR3nt: TGTGCCAGCACTATTTTCCAGGGGGGCACTGAAGCTTTCTTT; CDR3aa: CASTIFQGGTEAFF
abundance: -; v_gene: TRBV18; j_gene: TRBJ1-4; d_gene: TRBD1; CDR3nt: TGTGCCAGCTCACCATACACAGGGGATGAAAAACTGTTTTTT; CDR3aa: CASSPYTGDEKLFF
abundance: -; v_gene: TRBV2; j_gene: TRBJ2-2; d_gene: -; CDR3nt: TGTGCCAGCAGTGAAGTCGGGACTTCGAACACCGGGGAGCTGTTTTTT; CDR3aa: CASSEVGTSNTGELFF
abundance: -; v_gene: TRBV30; j_gene: TRBJ1-1; d_gene: -; CDR3nt: TGTGCCGCAGCGCCCCGGAACACTGAAGCTTTCTTT; CDR3aa: CAAAPRNTEAFF
abundance: many; v_gene: TRBV6-5; j_gene: TRBJ1-5; d_gene: -; CDR3nt: TGTGCCAGCAGTTACTCGGGCTCGGGGGGCAATCAGCCCCAGCATTTT; CDR3aa: CASSYSGSGGNQPQHF
abundance: -; v_gene: TRBV10-1; j_gene: TRBJ1-6; d_gene: -; CDR3nt: TGCGCCAGCAAGGGGGATCAGTATAATTCACCCCTCCACTTT; CDR3aa: CASKGDQYNSPLHF
abundance: -; v_gene: TRBV9; j_gene: TRBJ2-3; d_gene: TRBD2; CDR3nt: TGTGCCAGCAGCCCCAACCTACAGCGGGGGGTAGATACGCAGTATTTT; CDR3aa: CASSPNLQRGVDTQYF